This TCR beta chain derives from a study of control samples from healthy donors and cancer patients. The table came from immunoSEQ multiplex PCR; TCRdb's copy has only in-frame clones and leaves some out. The repertoire holds about 160,000 clones, with roughly 95% as singletons. This CDR3 is 16 amino acids long. Germline CDR1 and CDR2: MNHNS and SASEGT. The V gene end was trimmed by 2 bases and the J gene end by 1 base; junction bases not matched to a gene: 5. Specimen: blood. The receptor's source is a woman aged 25 to 39 in good health. V is TRBV6-1 and J is TRBJ2-1; 7 bases align to TRBD2. The CDR3 DNA follows: TGTGCCAGCAGTGAACGACGGGGACTATCCTACAATGAGCAGTTCTTC. Its protein is CASSERRGLSYNEQFF.